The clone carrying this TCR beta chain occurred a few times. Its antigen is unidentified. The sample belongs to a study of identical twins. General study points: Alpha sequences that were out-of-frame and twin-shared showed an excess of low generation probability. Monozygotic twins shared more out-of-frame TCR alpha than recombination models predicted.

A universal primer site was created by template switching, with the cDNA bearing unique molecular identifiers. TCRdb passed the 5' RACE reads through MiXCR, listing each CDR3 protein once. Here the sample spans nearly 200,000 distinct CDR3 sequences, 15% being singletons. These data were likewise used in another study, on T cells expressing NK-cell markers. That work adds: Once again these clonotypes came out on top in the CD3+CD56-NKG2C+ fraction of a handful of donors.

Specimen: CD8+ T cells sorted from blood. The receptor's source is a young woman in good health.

The CDR3, as DNA: TGCGCCAGCAGTGACAAAGGGGCGGACACCGGGGAGCTGTTTTTT. Encoded protein: CASSDKGADTGELFF. This chain joins TRBV10-2 and TRBJ2-2, with D possibly matching TRBD1 (5 bases). Trimming left V 3 bases short and J 3 bases short, with 11 bases between. This CDR3 has 15 residues. The germline gives CDR1 WSHSY, CDR2 SAAADI.